The clone carrying this T cell receptor (beta chain) was recorded at least ten times. One entry per CDR3 protein results from TCRdb running MiXCR on the PCR reads. The sample has about 320,000 distinct CDR3 sequences; 20% to 25% are singletons. The sample comes from a study of molecular identifiers for immune sequencing clone quantification. The CDR3 is 8 amino acids. The germline CDR1 and CDR2 sequences are ENHRY and SYGVKD. Trimming removed 6 bases at V and 6 bases at J, with 0 bases between. The sample comprised naive CD8+ T cells from blood, with Jurkat cell RNA spiked in. The subset: FACS-sorted CD8+CD4-CCR7+CD45RA+ naive T cells. This receptor was taken from a human donor in good health. Some libraries in this study had Jurkat cell RNA spiked in. The gene calls are TRBV10-3 and TRBJ2-7; no reliable D call. Here the CDR3 DNA reads TGTGCCATCAGCGAGCAGTACTTC. Amino acids: CAISEQYF.